The 18 T cell receptor beta chains below come from one sample, sequenced in a study of Graves' ophthalmopathy and Graves' hyperthyroidism. CDR3 regions of TCR beta were amplified from RNA transcripts. Investigators did first-round RT-PCR with HTBI primers, then second-round multiplex PCR. Each CDR3 protein is one row after TCRdb ran MiXCR on the multiplex PCR reads. The sample has some 750,000 distinct CDR3 sequences, 35% to 50% seen once. Sequenced material: peripheral blood. These receptors all stem from an adult man with Graves' ophthalmopathy.

This clonotype was picked up many times. The chain has TRBV19 and TRBJ1-2; TRBD1 is a possible D gene (5 bases). The germline V and J ends were trimmed by 3 bases and 5 bases, with 16 bases remaining between them. This CDR3 is 15 amino acids long. Germline V lookup: CDR1 LNHDA, CDR2 SQIVND (reference sequence). The DNA for the CDR3 is TGTGCCAGTAGTATTCGGGGGATAGACGCATATGGCTACACCTTC. Its translation is CASSIRGIDAYGYTF.

This clonotype was observed a handful of times. The V call is TRBV29-1, the J call TRBJ2-5; either TRBD1 or TRBD2 may supply D (5 bases each). The CDR3 contains 12 residues. CDR1 and CDR2 (germline): SQVTM, ANQGSEA. Trimming stripped 4 bases from V and 6 bases from J, with 12 bases between. For the CDR3, the DNA is TGCAGCGTTGGTGGGGGAGCTCAGACCCAGTACTTC. This sequence encodes CSVGGGAQTQYF.

V usage is TRBV10-3 and J usage is TRBJ1-5; the D is unclear. The CDR3 totals 14 residues. The germline gives CDR1 ENHRY, CDR2 SYGVKD. V lost 10 bases to trimming and J lost 2 bases, with 15 bases between them. The CDR3 bases are TGTGCCAGCATCGTCCGGAACGGCAATCAGCCCCAGCATTTT. Translated: CASIVRNGNQPQHF.

This clonotype was seen a few times. The chain joins TRBV10-3 to TRBJ1-5; 7 nucleotides align to TRBD1. The V gene's germline CDR1 is ENHRY and CDR2 SYGVKD. The CDR3 length is 15 residues. With 4 bases clipped from V and 4 bases from J, the junction kept 7 bases outside the gene matches. Written as DNA, the CDR3 is TGTGCCATCAGTGGGACAGGTGGGGCAAATCAGCCCCAGCATTTT. Translating gives CAISGTGGANQPQHF.

In its sample, this clonotype was seen a few times. The chain carries TRBV14 and TRBJ1-2; D is unclear. The CDR3 length is 16 residues. The V gene's germline CDR1 is SGHDN and CDR2 FVKESK. V dropped 0 bases and J dropped 1 base, with 12 bases sitting between them. In DNA form, the CDR3 reads TGTGCCAGCAGCCAAGATACGTCAAGATTTAACTATGGCTACACCTTC. This codes for CASSQDTSRFNYGYTF.

As concerns this clonotype: This may stem from a read error, because a much larger clone lies one nucleotide away. The V call is TRBV25-1, the J call TRBJ1-5; D is uncertain. Trimming removed 6 bases at V and 1 base at J, with 13 bases between. Per the germline V gene, CDR1 is MGHDK and CDR2 is SYGVNS. The CDR3 runs 15 residues. CDR3 sequence: CASSLFGNSNQPQHF. The DNA for the CDR3 is TGTGCCAGCAGCTTATTCGGGAACAGCAATCAGCCCCAGCATTTT.

This clonotype has only a few counts. This sequence joins TRBV6-4 and TRBJ1-2; no definite D call. The CDR3 length is 13 residues. Looked up from germline, CDR1 is MRHNA and CDR2 is SNTAGT. V shed 7 bases and J shed 2 bases, with 11 bases lying between them. The CDR3 DNA reads as TGTGCCAGCACCGGAAACTGGAACTATGGCTACACCTTC. Translating gives CASTGNWNYGYTF.

In its sample, this clonotype was seen many times. The chain combines TRBV9 with TRBJ1-1; D unresolved. From germline, CDR1 is SGDLS and CDR2 YYNGEE. V gave up 0 bases and J gave up 1 base, with 7 bases separating them. The CDR3 has 14 residues. This CDR3 is CASSVVQANTEAFF. As DNA, the CDR3 is TGTGCCAGCAGCGTAGTGCAGGCGAACACTGAAGCTTTCTTT.

V gene TRBV7-9 combines with J gene TRBJ1-1, with 12 bases fitting TRBD1. The germline V gene has CDR1 SEHNR and CDR2 FQNEAQ (reference sequence). This CDR3 comprises 15 residues. After removal of 4 bases from V and 5 bases from J, the junction contained 5 bases not matched to a gene. CDR3 nucleotide sequence: TGTGCCAGCAGCTCCGTGGGACAGGGGGCAACTGAAGCTTTCTTT. Translated, it gives CASSSVGQGATEAFF.

V and J are TRBV2 and TRBJ2-7; 7 bases match TRBD1. The CDR3 contains 16 residues. The V gene end was trimmed by 8 bases and the J gene end by 1 base; junction bases not matched to a gene: 14. CDR1 is SNHLY, CDR2 FYNNEI, per germline. In nucleotides, the CDR3 is TGTGCCAGCTTTACCAACAGGGACAGCGGTTCCTACGAGCAGTACTTC. It specifies CASFTNRDSGSYEQYF.

The chain is built from TRBV29-1 and TRBJ1-2; 10 nucleotides line up with TRBD1. V lost 7 bases and J lost 3; bases outside the gene matches: 11. The CDR3 has 15 amino acids. The V gene's germline CDR1 is SQVTM and CDR2 ANQGSEA. Here the CDR3 DNA reads TGCAGCGCTTTAACCGGGACAGGGGTCGACTATGGCTACACCTTC. Protein product: CSALTGTGVDYGYTF.

Points on this clonotype: The junction differs from germline at one of its ends, possibly a read error. The CDR3 bases are TGTGCCAGCAGTTATCTAGCGGCCTCCTACGAGCAGTACTTC. Protein: CASSYLAASYEQYF. The chain employs TRBV10-2 and TRBJ2-7, with 7 positions matching TRBD2. The CDR3 has 14 residues. Germline V gene data show CDR1 as WSHSY and CDR2 as SAAADI.

About this clonotype itself: Just one base apart from a much larger clone, this may be a read error. The chain couples TRBV9 to TRBJ1-3; TRBD1 matches at 7 bases. The germline V gene has CDR1 SGDLS and CDR2 YYNGEE. J was trimmed by 2 bases and V by 4 bases; bases with no gene match: 3. The CDR3 loop spans 14 amino acids. The CDR3 nucleotides read TGTGCCAGCAGCTTTACAGGGGCTGGAAACACCATATATTTT. Protein sequence: CASSFTGAGNTIYF.

CDR3 nucleotide sequence: TGTGCCAGCAGTGAAGCGCTTGGGACAGGGACTCATGAGCAGTTCTTC. It encodes CASSEALGTGTHEQFF. The rearrangement uses TRBV2 and TRBJ2-7, with TRBD1 matching 9 bases. The end of the DNA aligns better with TRBJ2-1, so the J call may be wrong. Germline V gene data show CDR1 as SNHLY and CDR2 as FYNNEI. There are 16 residues in the CDR3.

This chain links TRBV7-2 with TRBJ2-2; D uncertain. Looked up from germline, CDR1 is SGHTA and CDR2 is FQGNSA. The ends were cut back, 9 bases at V and 0 bases at J, with 11 bases in the middle. CDR3 length: 14 residues. The CDR3 region is CASRQSPNTGELFF. The CDR3, as DNA: TGTGCCAGTAGGCAGAGCCCGAACACCGGGGAGCTGTTTTTT.

The chain combines TRBV7-2 with TRBJ2-5; 9 bases map to TRBD2. Germline assignment: CDR1 SGHTA and CDR2 FQGNSA. This CDR3 contains 17 residues. Trimming at V came to 5 bases and at J to 6 bases, leaving 16 bases not matched to a gene. The CDR3 loop reads CASSQDGSSGARKTQYF. Here the CDR3 DNA reads TGTGCCAGCAGCCAAGATGGGTCTAGCGGGGCCCGGAAGACCCAGTACTTC.

The table lists this clonotype with a few counts. The chain links TRBV20-1 to TRBJ1-5; tentatively, D is TRBD1 (5 bases). Germline values: CDR1 DFQATT, CDR2 SNEGSKA (reference sequence). Trimming shortened V by 3 bases and J by 7 bases, and 19 bases separated the two germline ends. The CDR3 spans 15 residues. The CDR3 DNA reads TGCAGTGCTAGCCGCGGGGGGAGAGGCGAACAGCCCCAGCATTTT. It yields the protein CSASRGGRGEQPQHF.

The table lists this clonotype with a few counts. The CDR3, as DNA: TGTGCCACCAGTGACCCAGGGACAGGGGATTATAGCAATCAGCCCCAGCATTTT. Translating it yields CATSDPGTGDYSNQPQHF. The chain uses TRBV24-1 and TRBJ1-5; 10 bases match TRBD1. CDR1 is KGHDR, CDR2 SFDVKD, per germline. J was trimmed by 0 bases and V by 4 bases; bases with no gene match: 8. The CDR3 contains 18 residues.